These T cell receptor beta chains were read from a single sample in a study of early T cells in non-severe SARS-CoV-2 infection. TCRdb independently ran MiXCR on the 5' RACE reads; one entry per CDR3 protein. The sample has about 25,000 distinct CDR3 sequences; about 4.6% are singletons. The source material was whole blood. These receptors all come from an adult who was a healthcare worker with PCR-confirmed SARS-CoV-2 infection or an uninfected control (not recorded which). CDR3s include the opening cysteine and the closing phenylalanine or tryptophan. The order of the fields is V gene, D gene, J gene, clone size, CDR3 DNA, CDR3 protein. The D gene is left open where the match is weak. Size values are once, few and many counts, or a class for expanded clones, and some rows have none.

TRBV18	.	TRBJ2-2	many	TGTGCCAGCTCAGAGAGGTCACCAGCGAACACCGGGGAGCTGTTTTTT	CASSERSPANTGELFF
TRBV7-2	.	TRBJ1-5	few	TGTGCCAGCAGCTTACAGGGTATTTGGGGCAATCAGCCCCAGCATTTT	CASSLQGIWGNQPQHF
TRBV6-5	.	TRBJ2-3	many	TGTGCCAGCAGCCCGATTTCTAGCGCGAGCACAGATACGCAGTATTTT	CASSPISSASTDTQYF
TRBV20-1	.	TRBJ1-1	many	TGCAGTGCTAGGGAACTATCCACTGAAGCTTTCTTT	CSARELSTEAFF
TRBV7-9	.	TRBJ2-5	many	TGTGCCAGCAGCTTAGGGACGGAGGAAGAGACCCAGTACTTC	CASSLGTEEETQYF
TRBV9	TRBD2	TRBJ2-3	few	TGTGCCAGCAGCGTAGAGGGAGCAGCGGGAGCTCGGACAGATACGCAGTATTTT	CASSVEGAAGARTDTQYF
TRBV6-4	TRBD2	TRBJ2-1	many	TGTGCCAGCAGTGAGACTAGCGGGTCCTACAATGAGCAGTTCTTC	CASSETSGSYNEQFF
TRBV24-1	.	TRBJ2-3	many	TGTGCCACCAGTCAGGTAGATACGCAGTATTTT	CATSQVDTQYF
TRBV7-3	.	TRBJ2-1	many	TGTGCCAGCAGCCCCCGAGCAGGGCGCAATGAGCAGTTCTTC	CASSPRAGRNEQFF
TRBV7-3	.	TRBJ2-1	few	TGTGCCAGCAGCTTAGGCCTAGCTGCCTACAATGAGCAGTTCTTC	CASSLGLAAYNEQFF
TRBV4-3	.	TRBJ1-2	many	TGCGCCAGCAGCCAAGATCTGTTCGGAGGCTATGGCTACACCTTC	CASSQDLFGGYGYTF
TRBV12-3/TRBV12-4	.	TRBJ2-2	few	TGTGCCAGCAGTCCGGTGGGGTCTCCCAACACCGGGGAGCTGTTTTTT	CASSPVGSPNTGELFF
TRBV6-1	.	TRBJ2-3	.	TGTGCCAGCAGTGAGCAGGGGATGAGCACAGATACGCAGTATTTT	CASSEQGMSTDTQYF
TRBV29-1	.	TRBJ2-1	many	TGCAGCGTTGAAGAGGGTTCTGGTAATGAGCAGTTCTTC	CSVEEGSGNEQFF
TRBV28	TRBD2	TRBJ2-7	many	TGTGCCAGCAGGAGCGGGACTATAGTGTCGTACGAGCAGTACTTC	CASRSGTIVSYEQYF
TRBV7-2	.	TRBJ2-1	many	TGTGCCAGCAGCTTAGCGAGTGGGTCCTATGAGCAGTTCTTC	CASSLASGSYEQFF
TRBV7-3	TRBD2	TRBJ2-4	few	TGTGCCAGCAGCCAGATAGCGGGAGGGCCTTCTTACTTC	CASSQIAGGPSYF
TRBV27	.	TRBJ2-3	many	TGTGCCAGCAGTTTATCGGCGGTGGGAGATACGCAGTATTTT	CASSLSAVGDTQYF
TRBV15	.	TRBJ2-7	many	TGTGCCACCAGCAGAGTTAGCGGAGACGCCTACGAGCAGTACTTC	CATSRVSGDAYEQYF
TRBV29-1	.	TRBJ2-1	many	TGCAGCGTTGAAAATGGTCCCGATGAGCAGTTCTTC	CSVENGPDEQFF
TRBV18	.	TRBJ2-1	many	TGTGCCAGCTCGACCGAGACAGACAATGAGCAGTTCTTC	CASSTETDNEQFF
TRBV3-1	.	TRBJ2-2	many	TGTGCCAGCAGCCGACTCGCGGAGCTGTTTTTT	CASSRLAELFF
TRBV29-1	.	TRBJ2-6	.	TGCAGCGTTGAAGCGGAACCCGCCTCTGGGGCCAACGTCCTGACTTTC	CSVEAEPASGANVLTF
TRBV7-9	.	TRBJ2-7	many	TGTGCCAGCAGCCCATCAGGGGCGCTCGGGAGTAGCGAGCAGTACTTC	CASSPSGALGSSEQYF
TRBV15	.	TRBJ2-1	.	TGTGCCACCAGCAGAGGACGACAGGGAGGCAATGAGCAGTTCTTC	CATSRGRQGGNEQFF
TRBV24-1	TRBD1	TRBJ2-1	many	TGTGCCACCAGTGATCCGAACCCCCGGGACAGGGGATCCTACAATGAGCAGTTCTTC	CATSDPNPRDRGSYNEQFF
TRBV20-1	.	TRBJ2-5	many	TGCAGTGCCGGAGGGGACAGAGGACCCCTGGAGACCCAGTACTTC	CSAGGDRGPLETQYF
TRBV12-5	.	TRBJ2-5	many	TGTGCTAGTGGTCCGCCGGGGAACGCTGGAGAAGTATTGGAGACCCAGTACTTC	CASGPPGNAGEVLETQYF
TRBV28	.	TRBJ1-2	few	TGTGCCAGCAGCCCCGCAATAGCCGGTTATGGCTACACCTTC	CASSPAIAGYGYTF
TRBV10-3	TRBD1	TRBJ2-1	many	TGTGCCATCTGGACAGGGGGCTACAATGAGCAGTTCTTC	CAIWTGGYNEQFF
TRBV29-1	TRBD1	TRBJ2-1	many	TGCAGCGTTGGCCGACAGGGAGAGTTCTTC	CSVGRQGEFF
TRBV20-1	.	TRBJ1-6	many	TGCAGTGCTACTGTGGGACTCCACCTTTCTTTT	CSATVGLHLSF
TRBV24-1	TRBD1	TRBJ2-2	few	TGTGCCACCAGTGATTGGACAGGGGGCACCGGGGAGCTGTTTTTT	CATSDWTGGTGELFF
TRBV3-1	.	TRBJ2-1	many	TGTGCCAGCAGCCAAGACAAAGCCGTTAGGGGGGATGAGCAGTTCTTC	CASSQDKAVRGDEQFF
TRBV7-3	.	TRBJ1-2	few	TGTGCCAGCTCAGTGTCGAACTATGGCTACACCTTC	CASSVSNYGYTF
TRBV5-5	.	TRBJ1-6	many	TGTGCCAGCAGCTTTACGTTCCCGGGGGATTCACCCCTCCACTTT	CASSFTFPGDSPLHF
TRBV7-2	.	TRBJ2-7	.	TGTGCCAGCAGCCCATCCCTAGCGCTAAGCTCCTACGAGCAGTACTTC	CASSPSLALSSYEQYF
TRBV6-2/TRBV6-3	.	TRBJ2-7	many	TGTGCCAGCAAACCCCAGGGCCACGAGCAGTACTTC	CASKPQGHEQYF
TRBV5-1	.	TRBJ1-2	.	TGCGCCAGCAGCTTAACAGGCGGCGCTAACTATGGCTACACCTTC	CASSLTGGANYGYTF
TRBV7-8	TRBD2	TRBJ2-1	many	TGTGCCAGCAGCCATCGGACTAGCGGGAGCAATGAGCAGTTCTTC	CASSHRTSGSNEQFF
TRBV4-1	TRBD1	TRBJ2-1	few	TGCGCCAGCAGCCGGGGACAGGAGAGTAATGAGCAGTTCTTC	CASSRGQESNEQFF
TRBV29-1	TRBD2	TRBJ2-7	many	TGCAGCGTTGTACTAGCGGGAACCTACGAGCAGTACTTC	CSVVLAGTYEQYF
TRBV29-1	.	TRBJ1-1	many	TGCAGCGTTGATAAGGGATTTGAAGCTTTCTTT	CSVDKGFEAFF
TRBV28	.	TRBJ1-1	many	TGTGCCAGCAGTTTTTCGGTGTCAGTGAACACTGAAGCTTTCTTT	CASSFSVSVNTEAFF
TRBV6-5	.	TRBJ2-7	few	TGTGCCAGCGCGCGGGCTTCCCAGGGGTACGAGCAGTACTTC	CASARASQGYEQYF
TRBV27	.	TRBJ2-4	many	TGTGCCAGCAGTTTATATCACCCCGCCAAAAACATTCAGTACTTC	CASSLYHPAKNIQYF
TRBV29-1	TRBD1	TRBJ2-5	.	TGCAGCGCAAGACAGGGGAACATCGAGACCCAGTACTTC	CSARQGNIETQYF
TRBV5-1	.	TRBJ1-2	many	TGCGCCAGCAGCCCCCTCGGACTGAATGGCTACACCTTC	CASSPLGLNGYTF
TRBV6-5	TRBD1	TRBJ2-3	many	TGTGCCAGCAGTTGGGGACAGGGGGCGCGTACGCAGTATTTT	CASSWGQGARTQYF
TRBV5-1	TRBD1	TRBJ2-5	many	TGCGCCAGCAGCTTGGCAGGGGGTCAAGAGACCCAGTACTTC	CASSLAGGQETQYF
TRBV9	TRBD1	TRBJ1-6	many	TGTGCCAGCAGCTCTAACCCCGGACAGGGGGCTTCACCCCTCCACTTT	CASSSNPGQGASPLHF
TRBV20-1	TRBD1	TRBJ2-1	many	TGCAGTGCCGGAACCGACAGGGCCTCCTACAATGAGCAGTTCTTC	CSAGTDRASYNEQFF
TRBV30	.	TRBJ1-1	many	TGTGCCTGGAGTGCGGACCTAGTAGTGAACACTGAAGCTTTCTTT	CAWSADLVVNTEAFF
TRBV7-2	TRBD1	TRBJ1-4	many	TGTGCCAGCAGCTTAGTAAGGGGACAGGGGACTAATGAAAAACTGTTTTTT	CASSLVRGQGTNEKLFF
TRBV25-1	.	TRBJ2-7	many	TGTGCCAGCAGTGAAGAGGGAGACCTCTTCACCTACGAGCAGTACTTC	CASSEEGDLFTYEQYF